This T cell receptor beta chain appears in the sequencing data of a study of shared clonotypes between healthy human individuals. The overall study: Each donor contributed plates that comprised three CD4 naive, three CD4 memory, two CD8 naive and one CD8 memory. Overall study findings and caveats: Shared across four donors were roughly 5% of the naive CD4 clonotypes.

Comments on this clone: Its antigen is currently unknown.

Germline V lookup: CDR1 LNHDA, CDR2 SQIVND (reference sequence). This CDR3 spans 13 amino acids. Losses at the gene ends were 6 bases for V and 5 bases for J; bases not matched to a gene: 7. Profiling relied on immunoSEQ multiplex PCR, and the TCRdb table lists in-frame clones only, not all of them. The sample includes about 990,000 clones, roughly 74% of them seen just once. Sequenced material: memory CD4+ T cells from PBMCs. As for subset: CD45RA-negative fraction. V gene TRBV19 combines with J gene TRBJ2-7; 7 positions agree with TRBD2. The TCR sequence derives from a man younger than 30 in good health. Some clones in this sample may be carry-over from other donors' samples. This CDR3 is CASSKRGGNEQYF. CDR3 DNA sequence: TGTGCCAGTAGCAAACGGGGAGGGAACGAGCAGTACTTC.